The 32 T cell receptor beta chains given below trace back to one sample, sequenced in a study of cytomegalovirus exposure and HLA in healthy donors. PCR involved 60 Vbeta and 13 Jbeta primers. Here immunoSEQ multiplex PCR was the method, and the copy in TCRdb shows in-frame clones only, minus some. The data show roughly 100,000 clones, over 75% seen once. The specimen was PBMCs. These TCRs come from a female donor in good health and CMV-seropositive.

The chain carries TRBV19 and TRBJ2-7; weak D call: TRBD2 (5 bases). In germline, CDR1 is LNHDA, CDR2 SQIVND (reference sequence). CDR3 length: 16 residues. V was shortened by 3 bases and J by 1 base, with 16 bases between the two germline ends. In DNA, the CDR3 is TGTGCCAGTAGTATTTCGGGGTCGAGTCCGTCCTACGAGCAGTACTTC. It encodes CASSISGSSPSYEQYF.

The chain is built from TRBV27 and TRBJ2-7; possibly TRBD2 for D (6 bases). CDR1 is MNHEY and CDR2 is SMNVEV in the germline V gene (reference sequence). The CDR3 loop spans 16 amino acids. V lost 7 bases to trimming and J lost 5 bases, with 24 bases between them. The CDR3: CASTHYRWGVVHEQYF. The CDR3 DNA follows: TGTGCCAGCACCCATTACCGGTGGGGGGTGGTCCACGAGCAGTACTTC.

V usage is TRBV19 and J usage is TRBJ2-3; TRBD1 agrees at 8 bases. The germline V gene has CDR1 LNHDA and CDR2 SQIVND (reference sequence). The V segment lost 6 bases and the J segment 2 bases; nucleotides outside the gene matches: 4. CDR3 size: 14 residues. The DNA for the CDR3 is TGTGCCAGTAGAATACAGGGGGTCACAGATACGCAGTATTTT. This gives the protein CASRIQGVTDTQYF.

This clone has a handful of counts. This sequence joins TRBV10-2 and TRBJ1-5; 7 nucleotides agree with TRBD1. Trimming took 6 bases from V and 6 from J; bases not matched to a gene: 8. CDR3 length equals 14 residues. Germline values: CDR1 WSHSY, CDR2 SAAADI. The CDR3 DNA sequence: TGCGCCAGCAGCCCGACAGGGACAAGTCAGCCCCAGCATTTT. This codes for CASSPTGTSQPQHF.

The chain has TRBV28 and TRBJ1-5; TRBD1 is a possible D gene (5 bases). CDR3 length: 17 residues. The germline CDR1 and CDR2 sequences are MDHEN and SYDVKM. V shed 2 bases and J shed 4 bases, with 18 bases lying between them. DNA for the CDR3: TGTGCCAGCAGTTTACTCCGACAGAACAACGTAAATCAGCCCCAGCATTTT. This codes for CASSLLRQNNVNQPQHF.

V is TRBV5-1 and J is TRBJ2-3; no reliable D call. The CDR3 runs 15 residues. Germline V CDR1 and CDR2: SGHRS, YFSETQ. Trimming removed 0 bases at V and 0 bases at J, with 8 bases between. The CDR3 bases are TGCGCCAGCAGCTTGGCTCCGTCTAGCACAGATACGCAGTATTTT. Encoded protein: CASSLAPSSTDTQYF.

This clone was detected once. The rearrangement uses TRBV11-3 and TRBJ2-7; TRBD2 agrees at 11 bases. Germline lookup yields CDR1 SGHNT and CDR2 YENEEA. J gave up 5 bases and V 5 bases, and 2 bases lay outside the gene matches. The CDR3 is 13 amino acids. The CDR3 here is CASSPGLADEQYF. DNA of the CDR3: TGTGCCAGCAGCCCGGGACTAGCGGACGAGCAGTACTTC.

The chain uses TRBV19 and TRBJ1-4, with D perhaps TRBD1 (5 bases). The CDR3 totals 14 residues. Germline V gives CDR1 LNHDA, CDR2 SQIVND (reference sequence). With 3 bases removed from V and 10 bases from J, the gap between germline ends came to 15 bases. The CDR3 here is CASSMPETERKLFF. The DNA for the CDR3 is TGTGCCAGTAGTATGCCGGAGACAGAACGAAAACTGTTTTTT.

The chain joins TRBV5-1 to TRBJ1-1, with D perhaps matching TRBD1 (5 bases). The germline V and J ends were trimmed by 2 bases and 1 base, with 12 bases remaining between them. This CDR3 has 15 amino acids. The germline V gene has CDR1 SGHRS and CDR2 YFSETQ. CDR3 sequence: CASSFTGGENTEAFF. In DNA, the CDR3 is TGCGCCAGCAGCTTTACAGGCGGAGAGAACACTGAAGCTTTCTTT.

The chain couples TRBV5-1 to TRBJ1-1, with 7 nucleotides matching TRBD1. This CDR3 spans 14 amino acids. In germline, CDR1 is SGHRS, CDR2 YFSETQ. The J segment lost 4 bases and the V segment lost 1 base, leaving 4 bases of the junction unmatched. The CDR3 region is CASSLRQGGTEAFF. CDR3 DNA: TGCGCCAGCAGCTTGAGACAGGGTGGCACTGAAGCTTTCTTT.

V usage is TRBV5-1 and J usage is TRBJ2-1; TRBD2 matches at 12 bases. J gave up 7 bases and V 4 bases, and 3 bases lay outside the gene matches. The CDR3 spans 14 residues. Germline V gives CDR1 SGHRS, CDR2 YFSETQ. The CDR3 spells CASSPSGGENEQFF. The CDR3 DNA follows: TGCGCCAGCAGCCCTAGCGGGGGGGAAAATGAGCAGTTCTTC. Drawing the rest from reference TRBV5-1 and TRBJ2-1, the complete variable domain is KAGVTQTPRYLIKTRGQQVTLSCSPISGHRSVSWYQQTPGQGLQFLFEYFSETQRNKGNFPGRFSGRQFSNSRSEMNVSTLELGDSALYLCASSPSGGENEQFFGPGTRLTVL.

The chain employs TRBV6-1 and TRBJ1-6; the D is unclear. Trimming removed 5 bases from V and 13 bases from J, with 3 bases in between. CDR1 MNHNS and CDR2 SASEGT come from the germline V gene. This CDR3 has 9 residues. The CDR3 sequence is CASSQPLHF. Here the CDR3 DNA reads TGTGCCAGCAGTCAGCCCCTCCACTTT.

CDR3 coding DNA: TGTGCCAGCAGGCCAGGCTCATCCAACACTGAAGCTTTCTTT. Residues: CASRPGSSNTEAFF. The V and J genes are TRBV2 and TRBJ1-1; no reliable D call. Trimming took off 6 bases at V and 2 bases at J, with 13 bases between the two ends. Germline V gives CDR1 SNHLY, CDR2 FYNNEI. There are 14 residues in the CDR3.

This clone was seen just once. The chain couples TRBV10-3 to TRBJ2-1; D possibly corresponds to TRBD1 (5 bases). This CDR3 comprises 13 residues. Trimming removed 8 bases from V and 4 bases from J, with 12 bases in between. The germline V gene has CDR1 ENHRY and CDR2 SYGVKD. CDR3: CAIGAQVYNEQFF. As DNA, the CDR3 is TGTGCCATCGGTGCACAGGTTTACAATGAGCAGTTCTTC.

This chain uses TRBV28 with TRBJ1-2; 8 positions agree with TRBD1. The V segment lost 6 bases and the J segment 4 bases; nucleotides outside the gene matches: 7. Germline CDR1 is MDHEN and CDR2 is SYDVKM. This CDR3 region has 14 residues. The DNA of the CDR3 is TGTGCCAGCAGAGCCTCAGGGGGCGGCTATGGCTACACCTTC. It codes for CASRASGGGYGYTF.

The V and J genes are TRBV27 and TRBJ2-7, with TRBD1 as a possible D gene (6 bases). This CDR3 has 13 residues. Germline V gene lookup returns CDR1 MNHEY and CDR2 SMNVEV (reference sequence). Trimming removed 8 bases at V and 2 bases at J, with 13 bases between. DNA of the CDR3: TGTGCCAGCGGAGACAGGCGAACCTACGAGCAGTACTTC. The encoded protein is CASGDRRTYEQYF.

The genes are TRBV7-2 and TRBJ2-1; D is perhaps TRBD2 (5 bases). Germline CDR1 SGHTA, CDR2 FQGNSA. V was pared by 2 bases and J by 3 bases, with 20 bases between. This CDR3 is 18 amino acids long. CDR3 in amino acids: CASSLLWFPSSSYNEQFF. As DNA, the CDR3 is TGTGCCAGCAGCTTACTATGGTTTCCTAGCTCGAGCTACAATGAGCAGTTCTTC.

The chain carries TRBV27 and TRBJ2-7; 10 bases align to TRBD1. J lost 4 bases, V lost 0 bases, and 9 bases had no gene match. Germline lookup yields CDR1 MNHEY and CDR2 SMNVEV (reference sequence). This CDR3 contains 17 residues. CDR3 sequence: CASSLSIGDRGIYEQYF. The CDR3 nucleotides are TGTGCCAGCAGTTTATCGATTGGGGACAGGGGTATATACGAGCAGTACTTC.

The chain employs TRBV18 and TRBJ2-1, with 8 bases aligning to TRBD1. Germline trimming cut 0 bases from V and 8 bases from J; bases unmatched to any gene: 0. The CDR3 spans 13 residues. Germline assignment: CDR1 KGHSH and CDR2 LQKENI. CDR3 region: CASSPPQGDEQFF. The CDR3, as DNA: TGTGCCAGCTCACCACCACAGGGGGATGAGCAGTTCTTC.

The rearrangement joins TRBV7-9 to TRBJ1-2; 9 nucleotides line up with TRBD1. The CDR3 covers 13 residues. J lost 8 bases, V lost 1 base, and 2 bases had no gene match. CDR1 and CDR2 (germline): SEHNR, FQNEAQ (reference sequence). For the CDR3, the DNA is TGTGCCAGCAGCTTAGGGACAGGGGACGGCTACACCTTC. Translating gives CASSLGTGDGYTF.

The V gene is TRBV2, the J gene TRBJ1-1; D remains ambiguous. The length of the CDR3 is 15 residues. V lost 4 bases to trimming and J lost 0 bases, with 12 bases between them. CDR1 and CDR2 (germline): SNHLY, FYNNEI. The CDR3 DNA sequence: TGTGCCAGCAGTGGACGAGCGAGGGTGAACACTGAAGCTTTCTTT. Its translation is CASSGRARVNTEAFF.

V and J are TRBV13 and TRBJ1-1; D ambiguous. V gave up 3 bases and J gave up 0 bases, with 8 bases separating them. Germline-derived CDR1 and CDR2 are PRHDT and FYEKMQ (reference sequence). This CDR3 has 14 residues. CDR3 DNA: TGTGCCAGCAGCTTGGGTCAGGTGAACACTGAAGCTTTCTTT. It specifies CASSLGQVNTEAFF.

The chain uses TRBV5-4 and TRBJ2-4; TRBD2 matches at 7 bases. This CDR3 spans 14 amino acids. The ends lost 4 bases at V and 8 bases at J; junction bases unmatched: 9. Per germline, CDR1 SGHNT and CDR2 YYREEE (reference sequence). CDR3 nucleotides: TGTGCCAGCAGCCGGGGGGTAGGTGGAGACATTCAGTACTTC. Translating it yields CASSRGVGGDIQYF.

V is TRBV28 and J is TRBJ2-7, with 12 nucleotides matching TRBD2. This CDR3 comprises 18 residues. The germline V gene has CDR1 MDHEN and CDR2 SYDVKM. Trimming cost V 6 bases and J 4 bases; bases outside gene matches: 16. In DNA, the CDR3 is TGTGCCAGCAGCTCCCCCATGGGACTAGCGGGTTCTGTATACGAGCAGTACTTC. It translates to CASSSPMGLAGSVYEQYF.

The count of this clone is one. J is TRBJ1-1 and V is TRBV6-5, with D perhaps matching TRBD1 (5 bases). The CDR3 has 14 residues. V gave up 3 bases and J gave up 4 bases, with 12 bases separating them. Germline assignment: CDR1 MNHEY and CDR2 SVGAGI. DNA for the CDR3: TGTGCCAGCAGTTATTCAGGGAAGGGCACTGAAGCTTTCTTT. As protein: CASSYSGKGTEAFF.

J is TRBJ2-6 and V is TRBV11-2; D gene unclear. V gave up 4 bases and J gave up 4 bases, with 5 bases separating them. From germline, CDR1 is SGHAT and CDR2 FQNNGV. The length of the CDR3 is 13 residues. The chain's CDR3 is CASSSQGANVLTF. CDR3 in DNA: TGTGCCAGCAGCTCCCAGGGGGCCAACGTCCTGACTTTC.

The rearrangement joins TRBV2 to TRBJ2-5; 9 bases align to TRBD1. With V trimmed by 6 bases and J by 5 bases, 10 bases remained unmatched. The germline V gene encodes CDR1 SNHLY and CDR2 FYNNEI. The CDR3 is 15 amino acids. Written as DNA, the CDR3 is TGTGCCAGCAGGAGGGACAGGGCTATTGGGGAGACCCAGTACTTC. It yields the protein CASRRDRAIGETQYF.

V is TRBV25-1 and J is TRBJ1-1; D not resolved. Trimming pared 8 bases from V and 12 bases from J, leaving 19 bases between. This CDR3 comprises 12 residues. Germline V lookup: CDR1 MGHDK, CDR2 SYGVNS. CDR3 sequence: CASHSPGGWTFF. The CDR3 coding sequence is TGTGCCAGCCATTCCCCGGGAGGGTGGACTTTCTTT.

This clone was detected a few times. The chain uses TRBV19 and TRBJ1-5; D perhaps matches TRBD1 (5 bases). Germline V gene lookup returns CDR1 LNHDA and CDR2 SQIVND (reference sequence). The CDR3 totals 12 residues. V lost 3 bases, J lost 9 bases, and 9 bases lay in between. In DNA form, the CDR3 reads TGTGCCAGTAGTATCTTGGGGGGGCCCCAGCATTTT. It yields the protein CASSILGGPQHF. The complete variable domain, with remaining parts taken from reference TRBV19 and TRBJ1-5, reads DGGITQSPKYLFRKEGQNVTLSCEQNLNHDAMYWYRQDPGQGLRLIYYSQIVNDFQKGDIAEGYSVSREKKESFPLTVTSAQKNPTAFYLCASSILGGPQHFGDGTRLSIL.

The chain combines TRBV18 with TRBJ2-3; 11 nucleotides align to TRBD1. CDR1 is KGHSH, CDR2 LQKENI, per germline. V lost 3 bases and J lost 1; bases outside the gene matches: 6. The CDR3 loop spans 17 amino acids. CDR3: CASSPEDRGQGTDTQYF. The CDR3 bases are TGTGCCAGCTCACCCGAGGACAGGGGGCAAGGCACAGATACGCAGTATTTT.

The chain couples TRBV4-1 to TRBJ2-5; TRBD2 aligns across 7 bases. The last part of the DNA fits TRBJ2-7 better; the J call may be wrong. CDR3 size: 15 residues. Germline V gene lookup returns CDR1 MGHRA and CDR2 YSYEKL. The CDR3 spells CASSQVGTTLHEQYF. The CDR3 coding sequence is TGCGCCAGCAGCCAAGTAGGGACTACGTTACACGAGCAGTACTTC.

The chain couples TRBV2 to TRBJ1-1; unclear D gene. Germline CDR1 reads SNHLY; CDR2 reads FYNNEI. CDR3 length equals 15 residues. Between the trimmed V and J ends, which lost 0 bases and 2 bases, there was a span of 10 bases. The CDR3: CASSEAAAPNTEAFF. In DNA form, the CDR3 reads TGTGCCAGCAGTGAAGCCGCGGCACCCAACACTGAAGCTTTCTTT.